This T cell receptor (beta chain) was sequenced for a study of spatial heterogeneity in lung cancer. Study-wide context: Consistent detection of more beta-chain than alpha-chain sequences was observed. Study outcomes and limitations: Relative to follow-up, resection was when ubiquitous expanded tumor TCRs appeared more in blood.

Time point specified: blood at routine non-recurrence follow-up after resection. The authors sequenced whole RNA from tumor, nontumor lung or frozen PBMC without sorting. The study tagged each TCR cDNA molecule with a unique molecular identifier. TCRdb fed the 5' RACE reads into MiXCR, producing one record per CDR3 protein. The sample consists of fewer than 50,000 distinct CDR3 sequences, 8% to 11% of them appearing once. The germline V gene encodes CDR1 MRHNA and CDR2 SNTAGT. J was trimmed by 5 bases and V by 4 bases; bases with no gene match: 4. This CDR3 is built from 13 residues. This clonotype was observed at least ten times. Its cognate antigen is unknown.

The receptor's source is a female donor with early-stage non-small cell lung cancer. The chain employs TRBV6-4 and TRBJ1-1, with 7 bases that match TRBD1. The specimen comprised PBMCs, sampled at follow-up. The CDR3 bases are TGTGCCAGCAGTGTAGGCAGGGGGACTGAAGCTTTCTTT. Protein: CASSVGRGTEAFF.